This T cell receptor beta chain was profiled in a study of Ad26.COV2.S vaccination and SARS-CoV-2 variants. Specified treatment: roughly 18 received Ad26.COV2.S at low or high dose, single or two shots; about five received placebo; per-sample allocation not given. Day 63 following the first vaccine or placebo injection was when the samples were taken. This table comes from immunoSEQ multiplex PCR, and its TCRdb copy is limited to in-frame clones, with some not included. The table records about 440,000 clones, around 91% of them present only once. The receptor was derived from a person aged 18-65 years who received the Ad26.COV2.S COVID-19 vaccine or a placebo. Here the sequenced sample was peripheral blood, taken in a trial of Ad26.COV2.S vaccine versus placebo.

DNA of the CDR3: TGTGCCAGCAGCCACGGAGCTTCGACTGAAGCTTTCTTT. It translates to CASSHGASTEAFF. V usage is TRBV5-6 and J usage is TRBJ1-1; unclear D gene. CDR1 and CDR2 from the germline V gene are SGHDT and YYEEEE. V was shortened by 4 bases and J by 5 bases, with 12 bases between the two germline ends. This CDR3 is 13 amino acids long.